The T cell receptor (beta chain) described here comes from a study of T cell repertoires in cytomegalovirus infection. Study-wide context: Matching HLA type, along with CMV infection, was indicated by public TCR beta signatures.

Ten or more counts support this clonotype. Its antigen remains unidentified. Germline trimming cut 4 bases from V and 10 bases from J; bases unmatched to any gene: 13. CDR3 length equals 15 residues. The germline V gene encodes CDR1 MNHNS and CDR2 SASEGT. Broader study findings: Carriers of CMV plus the relevant HLA were identified by cumulative public TCR beta family frequency. In two of eight donors, the top clonotype was HLA-C-restricted CMV-specific.

TCRdb re-called the reads through MiXCR, storing one row per CDR3 protein. Of 150,000 to 200,000 distinct CDR3 sequences listed, around 14% are singletons. Sequencing used PBMCs. The TCR comes from a human donor in good health (CMV status not recorded). Some clones in this sample may be carry-over from other donors' samples. V gene TRBV6-1 combines with J gene TRBJ2-3, with TRBD1 identical over 8 bases. Here the CDR3 reads CASSGSGGTPKSQYF. For the CDR3, the DNA is TGTGCCAGCAGTGGCTCAGGGGGCACCCCGAAATCGCAGTATTTT.